What follows are 26 T cell receptor beta chains derived from one specimen sequenced in a study of long-term antiretroviral therapy in people with HIV. Running of the v3.0 immunoSEQ assay took place at survey level. Method: immunoSEQ multiplex PCR; TCRdb's copy keeps in-frame clones and lacks some. The sample records fewer than 40,000 clones, 79% being singletons. The source was unsorted PBMCs, collected 1.9 years after starting antiretroviral therapy. These receptor sequences come from a young man with HIV.

The rearrangement links TRBV4-1 to TRBJ2-7, with D unresolved. In germline, CDR1 is MGHRA, CDR2 YSYEKL. The germline V and J ends were trimmed by 2 bases and 5 bases, with 19 bases remaining between them. The CDR3 sequence is 16 residues long. CDR3 DNA sequence: TGCGCCAGCAGCCAAATTTCCGGGTCCCCGGCCCACGAGCAGTACTTC. Its translation: CASSQISGSPAHEQYF.

This rearrangement joins TRBV7-9 to TRBJ1-1; D gene ambiguous. Between the trimmed V and J ends, which lost 5 bases and 2 bases, there was a span of 15 bases. The CDR3 has 15 amino acids. CDR1 is SEHNR and CDR2 is FQNEAQ in the germline V gene (reference sequence). The CDR3 sequence is CASSPSVAGNTEAFF. In DNA form, the CDR3 reads TGTGCCAGCAGCCCCTCCGTAGCGGGTAACACTGAAGCTTTCTTT. Full variable domain (missing parts from reference TRBV7-9 and TRBJ1-1): DTGVSQNPRHKITKRGQNVTFRCDPISEHNRLYWYRQTLGQGPEFLTYFQNEAQLEKSRLLSDRFSAERPKGSFSTLEIQRTEQGDSAMYLCASSPSVAGNTEAFFGQGTRLTVV.

In this sample, this clone turned up a few times. This chain joins TRBV10-2 and TRBJ2-7, with D unresolved. Germline loops: CDR1 WSHSY, CDR2 SAAADI. The ends were cut back, 2 bases at V and 2 bases at J, with 10 bases in the middle. The CDR3 has 14 residues. The CDR3 is CASSERYTTYEQYF. In DNA, the CDR3 is TGCGCCAGCAGTGAGAGATACACCACCTACGAGCAGTACTTC.

This clone has more than one count but fewer than ten. This rearrangement joins TRBV5-1 to TRBJ2-5; TRBD1 agrees at 9 bases. There are 15 residues in the CDR3. Germline V gene data show CDR1 as SGHRS and CDR2 as YFSETQ. The junction had 4 bases not matched to a gene; V was cut back by 3 bases and J by 1 base. The CDR3 coding sequence is TGCGCCAGCAGCTCAGGGACAGGGCCCCAAGAGACCCAGTACTTC. This encodes CASSSGTGPQETQYF. The whole variable domain, remainder taken from reference TRBV5-1 and TRBJ2-5, is KAGVTQTPRYLIKTRGQQVTLSCSPISGHRSVSWYQQTPGQGLQFLFEYFSETQRNKGNFPGRFSGRQFSNSRSEMNVSTLELGDSALYLCASSSGTGPQETQYFGPGTRLLVL.

V is TRBV19 and J is TRBJ2-3, with D uncertain. The CDR3 has 13 amino acids. Trimming took off 3 bases at V and 3 bases at J, with 7 bases between the two ends. Germline V CDR1 and CDR2: LNHDA, SQIVND (reference sequence). The CDR3 bases are TGTGCCAGTAGTATGTCCGGAACAGATACGCAGTATTTT. Amino acid sequence: CASSMSGTDTQYF.

The chain recombines TRBV7-8 with TRBJ1-1; D unclear. Trimming left V 3 bases short and J 4 bases short, with 12 bases between. Germline V gene data show CDR1 as SGHVS and CDR2 as FQNEAQ. The CDR3 sequence is 14 residues long. The CDR3 nucleotides are TGTGCCAGCAGCTTGGTTAATCTGGGCACTGAAGCTTTCTTT. Amino acid sequence: CASSLVNLGTEAFF. Supplemented by reference TRBV7-8 and TRBJ1-1, the full variable domain reads GAGVSQSPRYKVAKRGQDVALRCDPISGHVSLFWYQQALGQGPEFLTYFQNEAQLDKSGLPSDRFFAERPEGSVSTLKIQRTQQEDSAVYLCASSLVNLGTEAFFGQGTRLTVV.

The chain joins TRBV6-1 to TRBJ1-5; 10 bases agree with TRBD1. The germline CDR1 and CDR2 sequences are MNHNS and SASEGT. This CDR3 is 15 amino acids long. The V segment lost 3 bases and the J segment 5 bases; nucleotides outside the gene matches: 4. The CDR3: CASSDRTGGDQPQHF. In DNA form, the CDR3 reads TGTGCCAGCAGTGACCGGACAGGGGGGGATCAGCCCCAGCATTTT.

This clone showed up just once. V gene TRBV6-1 combines with J gene TRBJ1-5, with unresolved D. The CDR3 is 13 amino acids. V lost 3 bases to trimming and J lost 9 bases, with 12 bases between them. CDR1 is MNHNS and CDR2 is SASEGT in the germline V gene. The DNA of the CDR3 is TGTGCCAGCAGTGATGGGCACCTTCTGCCCCAGCATTTT. Protein sequence: CASSDGHLLPQHF.

The genes are TRBV7-8 and TRBJ2-1; no reliable D call. The germline V and J ends were trimmed by 3 bases and 2 bases, with 11 bases remaining between them. Germline V CDR1 and CDR2: SGHVS, FQNEAQ. This CDR3 contains 15 residues. The CDR3 DNA is TGTGCCAGCAGCTTGCAGGTGAGCGCCTACAATGAGCAGTTCTTC. It encodes CASSLQVSAYNEQFF.

By share of the sample, this clone is medium-sized. This sequence joins TRBV5-6 and TRBJ2-1, with 9 bases matching TRBD1. J gave up 2 bases and V 4 bases, and 4 bases lay outside the gene matches. The CDR3 runs to 15 residues. Germline loops: CDR1 SGHDT, CDR2 YYEEEE. This CDR3 is CASSMGDRAYNEQFF. The CDR3, as DNA: TGTGCCAGCAGCATGGGGGACAGGGCCTACAATGAGCAGTTCTTC.

The chain employs TRBV19 and TRBJ1-5; possible D gene TRBD1, 6 bases. The CDR3 runs to 15 residues. The ends were cut back, 3 bases at V and 5 bases at J, with 14 bases in the middle. The germline V gene encodes CDR1 LNHDA and CDR2 SQIVND (reference sequence). DNA for the CDR3: TGTGCCAGTAGTATTGGGGGGCGCCTCGATCAGCCCCAGCATTTT. The encoded protein is CASSIGGRLDQPQHF.

This clone was seen a few times. The rearrangement links TRBV19 to TRBJ2-3; the D gene is possibly TRBD2 (8 bases). V was shortened by 11 bases and J by 5 bases, with 20 bases between the two germline ends. This CDR3 is built from 14 residues. The germline V gene has CDR1 LNHDA and CDR2 SQIVND (reference sequence). CDR3 loop: CAQGGGGRRDTQYF. The CDR3 DNA is TGTGCCCAGGGGGGCGGGGGGAGGAGAGATACGCAGTATTTT.

The chain recombines TRBV14 with TRBJ1-1; D is ambiguous. Trimming left V 4 bases short and J 1 base short, with 10 bases between. The CDR3 contains 14 residues. From germline, CDR1 is SGHDN and CDR2 FVKESK. The CDR3 protein is CASSLGAANTEAFF. CDR3 sequence (DNA): TGTGCCAGCAGCCTGGGAGCGGCGAACACTGAAGCTTTCTTT.

The V call is TRBV4-2, the J call TRBJ2-5; 9 positions match TRBD2. From germline, CDR1 is LGHNA and CDR2 YNFKEQ. The V and J ends lost 1 base and 4 bases, in that order; junction bases with no gene match: 10. The length of the CDR3 is 17 residues. The CDR3 protein is CASSQVSAGGPGETQYF. The CDR3 DNA reads TGTGCCAGCAGCCAAGTTTCGGCGGGGGGGCCAGGAGAGACCCAGTACTTC.

The chain has TRBV29-1 and TRBJ1-1; D unresolved. The CDR3 loop spans 13 amino acids. CDR1 is SQVTM, CDR2 ANQGSEA, per germline. Trimming stripped 7 bases from V and 5 bases from J, with 17 bases between. The CDR3 coding sequence is TGCAGCGCGCCTCGATCCCCGGGGACTGAAGCTTTCTTT. Amino acid sequence: CSAPRSPGTEAFF.

As DNA, the CDR3 is TGTGCCAGCAGTTTTCAGGCTGAAGCTTTCTTT. As protein: CASSFQAEAFF. V gene TRBV28 combines with J gene TRBJ1-1, with D hard to call. This CDR3 is built from 11 residues. The germline CDR1 and CDR2 sequences are MDHEN and SYDVKM. V lost 3 bases, J lost 6 bases, and 5 bases lay in between.

The rearrangement links TRBV4-1 to TRBJ2-6, with D uncertain. The ends were cut back, 0 bases at V and 2 bases at J, with 8 bases in the middle. The CDR3 covers 16 residues. Looked up from germline, CDR1 is MGHRA and CDR2 is YSYEKL. This CDR3 reads CASSQDMGTGANVLTF. For the CDR3, the DNA is TGCGCCAGCAGCCAAGATATGGGAACTGGGGCCAACGTCCTGACTTTC.

In regard to this clone: The junction and the germline gene differ at one end; a read error may be behind it. The chain recombines TRBV7-7 with TRBJ2-3; 8 positions agree with TRBD2. CDR1 is SSHAT and CDR2 is FNYEAQ in the germline V gene (reference sequence). The CDR3 totals 12 residues. For the CDR3, the DNA is TGTGCTAGCAGCCCGGGGGGGGATACGCAGTATTTT. It specifies CASSPGGDTQYF.

The V call is TRBV5-1, the J call TRBJ1-1, with a tentative D call TRBD1 (5 bases). The V end was cut by 0 bases, the J end by 4 bases, with 7 bases between. The CDR3 spans 13 residues. Germline V CDR1 and CDR2: SGHRS, YFSETQ. The CDR3 DNA follows: TGCGCCAGCAGCTTGGAAAGGGGCACTGAAGCTTTCTTT. Its protein product is CASSLERGTEAFF.

This clone was found a few times. The chain uses TRBV6-6 and TRBJ1-5; D unresolved. The CDR3 sequence is 11 residues long. Trimming removed 8 bases at V and 1 base at J, with 3 bases between. The germline gives CDR1 MNHNY, CDR2 SVGAGI (reference sequence). In DNA, the CDR3 is TGTGCCAGCGGGAGCAATCAGCCCCAGCATTTT. Translated: CASGSNQPQHF.

Only one count was recorded for this clone. This chain uses TRBV7-9 with TRBJ1-1; no definite D call. The CDR3 consists of 12 residues. The germline V gene encodes CDR1 SEHNR and CDR2 FQNEAQ (reference sequence). V was trimmed by 5 bases and J by 1 base, leaving 5 bases between them. The CDR3 region has the DNA TGTGCCAGCAGCATAACGAACACTGAAGCTTTCTTT. It codes for CASSITNTEAFF.

The chain carries TRBV6-6 and TRBJ2-7; 7 positions match TRBD1. This CDR3 contains 13 residues. The germline V gene encodes CDR1 MNHNY and CDR2 SVGAGI (reference sequence). V was pared by 5 bases and J by 3 bases, with 4 bases of the junction left unmatched. The chain's CDR3 is CASSRQGFYEQYF. The CDR3 DNA reads as TGTGCCAGCAGTAGACAGGGTTTCTACGAGCAGTACTTC.

The gene calls are TRBV11-2 and TRBJ2-6; perhaps TRBD2 as D (5 bases). V was trimmed by 0 bases and J by 0 bases, leaving 6 bases between them. Germline values: CDR1 SGHAT, CDR2 FQNNGV. The CDR3 covers 16 residues. CDR3 protein: CASSLDGSSGANVLTF. The CDR3 DNA is TGTGCCAGCAGCTTAGATGGGAGCTCTGGGGCCAACGTCCTGACTTTC.

The rearrangement links TRBV28 to TRBJ1-6; D call uncertain. The V end lost 5 bases, the J end lost 6 bases, and 14 bases lay between the germline ends. The CDR3 is 15 amino acids. The germline V gene encodes CDR1 MDHEN and CDR2 SYDVKM. DNA of the CDR3: TGTGCCAGCAGTCCCCCGGGCCGGACTAATTCACCCCTCCACTTT. It encodes CASSPPGRTNSPLHF.

The genes are TRBV5-1 and TRBJ2-1, with TRBD2 identical over 7 bases. V dropped 4 bases and J dropped 7; count of bases not matched to a gene: 11. Germline V gene lookup returns CDR1 SGHRS and CDR2 YFSETQ. CDR3 length: 15 amino acids. CDR3 DNA: TGCGCCAGCAGCCAAAGCGGGGCTCCCTCTAATGAGCAGTTCTTC. Protein product: CASSQSGAPSNEQFF.

The chain links TRBV11-2 to TRBJ1-1; 11 bases are a match to TRBD1. The germline V gene has CDR1 SGHAT and CDR2 FQNNGV. V lost 1 base and J lost 11; bases outside the gene matches: 12. This CDR3 region has 16 residues. This CDR3 is CASSLGVGQGGLYAFF. CDR3 DNA sequence: TGTGCCAGCAGCTTAGGCGTGGGACAGGGGGGTTTGTATGCTTTCTTT.